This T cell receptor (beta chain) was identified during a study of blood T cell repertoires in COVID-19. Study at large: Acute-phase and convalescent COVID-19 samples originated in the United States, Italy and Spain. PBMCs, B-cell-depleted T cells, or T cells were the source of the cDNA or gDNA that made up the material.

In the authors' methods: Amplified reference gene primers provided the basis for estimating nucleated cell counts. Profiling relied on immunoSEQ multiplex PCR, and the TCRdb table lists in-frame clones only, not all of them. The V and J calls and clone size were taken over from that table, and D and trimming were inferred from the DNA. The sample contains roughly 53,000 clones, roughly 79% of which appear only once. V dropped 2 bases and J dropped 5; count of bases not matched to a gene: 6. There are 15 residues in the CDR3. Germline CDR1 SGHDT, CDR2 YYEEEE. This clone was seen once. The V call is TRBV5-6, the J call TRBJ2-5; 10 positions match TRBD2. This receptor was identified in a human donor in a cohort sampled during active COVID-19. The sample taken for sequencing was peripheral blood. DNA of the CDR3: TGTGCCAGCAGCTTTGAGCGGGGGGGCGTGGAGACCCAGTACTTC. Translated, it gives CASSFERGGVETQYF.